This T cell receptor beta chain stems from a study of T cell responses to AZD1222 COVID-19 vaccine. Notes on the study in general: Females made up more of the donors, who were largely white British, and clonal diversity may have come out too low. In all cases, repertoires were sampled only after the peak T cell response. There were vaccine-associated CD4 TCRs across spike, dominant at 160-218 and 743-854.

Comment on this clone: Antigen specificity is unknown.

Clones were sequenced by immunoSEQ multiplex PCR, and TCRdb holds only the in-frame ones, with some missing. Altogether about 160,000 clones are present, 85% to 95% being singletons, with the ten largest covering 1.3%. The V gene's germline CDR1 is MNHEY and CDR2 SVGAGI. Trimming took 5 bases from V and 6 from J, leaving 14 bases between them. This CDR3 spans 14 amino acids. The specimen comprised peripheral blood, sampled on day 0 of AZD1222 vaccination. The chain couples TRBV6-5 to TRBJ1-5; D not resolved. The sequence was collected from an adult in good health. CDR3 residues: CASSRRLHGQPQHF. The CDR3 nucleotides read TGTGCCAGCAGTCGCCGGCTACACGGTCAGCCCCAGCATTTT.